The T cell receptor beta chain described here comes from a study of immune cell composition in non-small cell lung cancer. Sequencing was performed with immunoSEQ multiplex PCR; in TCRdb, only in-frame clones are kept and a portion is missing. The data show some 11,000 clones, about 60% seen once. CDR3 size: 16 residues. V shed 0 bases and J 1 base; nucleotides not matched to a gene: 4. Germline V lookup: CDR1 MNHEY, CDR2 SVGAGI. Sequencing was done on a sample of lung tumor tissue. The source of this sequence is a human donor with non-small cell lung cancer. The chain couples TRBV6-5 to TRBJ2-7; 9 positions match TRBD1. The CDR3: CASSYSAGTGSYEQYF. CDR3 bases: TGTGCCAGCAGTTACTCCGCCGGGACAGGGTCCTACGAGCAGTACTTC.